A single sample is the source of the 14 T cell receptor beta chains below, sequenced in a study of OX40 agonist ivuxolimab in advanced cancers. Clones were read by immunoSEQ multiplex PCR, and TCRdb kept only the in-frame ones, dropping some. The sample shows about 37,000 clones, over 70% of them seen only once. Here the sequenced sample was CD4+ or CD8+ T cells sorted from blood, taken in a trial of the OX40 agonist ivuxolimab. These receptors were obtained from an adult with an advanced solid tumor such as melanoma, head and neck, liver or kidney cancer.

The sample holds one count of this clone. The chain employs TRBV7-2 and TRBJ2-7; D might be TRBD1 or TRBD2, each matching 5 bases. The CDR3 loop spans 15 amino acids. In germline, CDR1 is SGHTA, CDR2 FQGNSA. The V end lost 5 bases, the J end lost 5 bases, and 19 bases lay between the germline ends. The CDR3 region has the DNA TGTGCCAGCAGCCCTACGAGGGGTCTAGTTCACGAGCAGTACTTC. Translation gives CASSPTRGLVHEQYF.

The chain uses TRBV7-7 and TRBJ2-3; D may be TRBD2 (6 bases). The CDR3 covers 14 residues. Trimming took off 5 bases at V and 1 base at J, with 10 bases between the two ends. Germline CDR1 SSHAT, CDR2 FNYEAQ (reference sequence). The CDR3 here is CASSLGTGTDTQYF. CDR3 nucleotide sequence: TGTGCCAGCAGCCTAGGGACTGGCACAGATACGCAGTATTTT.

DNA for the CDR3: TGCGCCAGCAGCCAAGGCAGGGATTTTCAGCCCCAGCATTTT. This sequence encodes CASSQGRDFQPQHF. The rearrangement links TRBV4-1 to TRBJ1-5, with TRBD1 as a possible D gene (5 bases). The V end was cut by 1 base, the J end by 6 bases, with 10 bases between. The CDR3 length is 14 residues. Germline V lookup: CDR1 MGHRA, CDR2 YSYEKL.

The J gene is TRBJ1-1, the V gene TRBV27, with TRBD1 identical over 7 bases. The CDR3 runs to 16 residues. V was clipped by 3 bases and J by 4 bases; unmatched bases: 11. The germline V gene has CDR1 MNHEY and CDR2 SMNVEV (reference sequence). For the CDR3, the DNA is TGTGCCAGCAGTTTGAGGGGGCAACAGGGTTCCACTGAAGCTTTCTTT. Translated, it gives CASSLRGQQGSTEAFF.

The V gene is TRBV7-2, the J gene TRBJ2-7, with 13 bases aligning to TRBD2. This CDR3 has 14 amino acids. Trimming removed 8 bases from V and 5 bases from J; junction bases left unmatched: 6. CDR1 and CDR2 (germline): SGHTA, FQGNSA. CDR3 nucleotides: TGTGCCAGCGGGCGGACTAGCGGGAGCCACGAGCAGTACTTC. Residues: CASGRTSGSHEQYF.

The chain couples TRBV5-1 to TRBJ2-5; the D gene is possibly TRBD1 (6 bases). The germline CDR1 and CDR2 sequences are SGHRS and YFSETQ. The CDR3 has 15 residues. The V end was cut by 0 bases, the J end by 4 bases, with 13 bases between. The CDR3 sequence is CASSLAGTRGETQYF. In DNA form, the CDR3 reads TGCGCCAGCAGCTTGGCCGGGACAAGGGGAGAGACCCAGTACTTC.

This clone was recorded only once. The chain has TRBV13 and TRBJ2-1; the D gene could be TRBD1 or TRBD2 (5 bases each). The CDR3 has 13 amino acids. Germline V gives CDR1 PRHDT, CDR2 FYEKMQ (reference sequence). Trimming removed 3 bases from V and 8 bases from J, with 11 bases in between. CDR3 DNA: TGTGCCAGCAGCTTGGGGCCCGGGGATGAGCAGTTCTTC. Residues: CASSLGPGDEQFF.

The V call is TRBV2, the J call TRBJ2-5; D not certain. Trimming left V 6 bases short and J 1 base short, with 6 bases between. CDR1 SNHLY and CDR2 FYNNEI come from the germline V gene. This CDR3 contains 12 residues. For the CDR3, the DNA is TGTGCCAGCAGACCAGGCCAAGAGACCCAGTACTTC. It encodes CASRPGQETQYF.

CDR3 sequence reads: CASSLGGPQLYTGELFF. CDR3 DNA: TGCGCCAGCAGCTTGGGGGGTCCGCAGCTATACACCGGGGAGCTGTTTTTT. This chain joins TRBV5-1 and TRBJ2-2; D gene ambiguous. Between the trimmed V and J ends, which lost 0 bases and 3 bases, there was a span of 15 bases. Germline CDR1 is SGHRS and CDR2 is YFSETQ. The CDR3 length is 17 residues.

This clone was detected only once. V gene TRBV4-2 combines with J gene TRBJ2-7; 10 bases align to TRBD2. Germline CDR1 LGHNA, CDR2 YNFKEQ. The CDR3 length is 16 residues. The V segment lost 4 bases and the J segment 3 bases; nucleotides outside the gene matches: 9. The CDR3 DNA sequence: TGTGCCAGCAGCCCAGGAAGACTAGCGGGTGGCTACGAGCAGTACTTC. Translation gives CASSPGRLAGGYEQYF.

V usage is TRBV4-2 and J usage is TRBJ2-5; 7 nucleotides agree with TRBD2. The ends lost 3 bases at V and 1 base at J; junction bases unmatched: 5. Germline CDR1 is LGHNA and CDR2 is YNFKEQ. CDR3 length: 15 residues. Here the CDR3 reads CASSQGRGIQETQYF. CDR3 in DNA: TGTGCCAGCAGCCAGGGGCGGGGGATCCAAGAGACCCAGTACTTC.

This clone has more than one count but fewer than ten. The chain employs TRBV9 and TRBJ2-2; 7 nucleotides agree with TRBD2. The germline gives CDR1 SGDLS, CDR2 YYNGEE. The trim removed 4 bases at V and 6 bases at J, leaving 15 bases unmatched. There are 17 residues in the CDR3. Here the CDR3 DNA reads TGTGCCAGCAGCCCCTATGGTGGGGGGGGTAATGCCGGGGAGCTGTTTTTT. Protein sequence: CASSPYGGGGNAGELFF.

This clone was seen more than once but under ten times. The V call is TRBV25-1, the J call TRBJ1-5; the D gene is possibly TRBD1 (5 bases). V was cut by 3 bases and J by 5 bases, with 11 bases left in between. The CDR3 consists of 14 residues. Germline-derived CDR1 and CDR2 are MGHDK and SYGVNS. The CDR3 DNA sequence: TGTGCCAGCAGTGAGGCGAGGGACCATCAGCCCCAGCATTTT. Translating gives CASSEARDHQPQHF.

The chain joins TRBV4-1 to TRBJ1-4; D unresolved. The CDR3 consists of 15 residues. Germline CDR1 MGHRA, CDR2 YSYEKL. V lost 4 bases to trimming and J lost 8 bases, with 17 bases between them. CDR3 bases: TGCGCCAGCAGCCTAGGGAATGAAGGATGGGAAAAACTGTTTTTT. It translates to CASSLGNEGWEKLFF.